This T cell receptor beta chain was profiled in a study of cytotoxic CD8 clonotypes in ibrutinib-treated CLL. About the study: Across the patients, roughly 10 were relapsed/refractory, about 14 treatment-naive and fewer than 18 IGHV unmutated. Response material was collected after a median 12 months of treatment, range 6 to 36. Each sample contained, on average, approximately 230,000 productive templates and 80,000 to 95,000 productive rearrangements.

TCR beta library input comprised around 2 micrograms of genomic DNA from cryopreserved PBMCs. Germline assignment: CDR1 SNHLY and CDR2 FYNNEI. The CDR3 spans 18 residues. V lost 2 bases to trimming and J lost 2 bases; unmatched junction nucleotides: 14. Some clones are missing from TCRdb's copy, which holds only in-frame ones; the method was immunoSEQ multiplex PCR. The profile shows some 150,000 clones, around 80% of them singletons. The table lists this clone with a few counts. The sample consisted of PBMCs, taken after 36 months of ibrutinib treatment. This sequence was found in a human donor with chronic lymphocytic leukemia. The V call is TRBV2, the J call TRBJ2-7, with 8 bases matching TRBD1. CDR3 sequence reads: CASSEILSWTGRTYEQYF. The CDR3 DNA is TGTGCCAGCAGTGAAATCCTCTCTTGGACAGGGAGAACCTACGAGCAGTACTTC. The full variable domain, rest sourced from reference TRBV2 and TRBJ2-7, is EPEVTQTPSHQVTQMGQEVILRCVPISNHLYFYWYRQILGQKVEFLVSFYNNEISEKSEIFDDQFSVERPDGSNFTLKIRSTKLEDSAMYFCASSEILSWTGRTYEQYFGPGTRLTVT.